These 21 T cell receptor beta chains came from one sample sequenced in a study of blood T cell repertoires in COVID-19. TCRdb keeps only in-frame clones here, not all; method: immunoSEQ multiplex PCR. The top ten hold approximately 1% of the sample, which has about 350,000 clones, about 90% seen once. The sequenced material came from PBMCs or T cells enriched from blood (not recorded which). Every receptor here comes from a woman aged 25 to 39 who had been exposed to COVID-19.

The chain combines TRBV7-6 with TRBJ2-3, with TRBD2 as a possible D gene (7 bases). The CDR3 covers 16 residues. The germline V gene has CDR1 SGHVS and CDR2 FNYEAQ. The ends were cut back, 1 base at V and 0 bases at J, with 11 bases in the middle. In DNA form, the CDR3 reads TGTGCCAGCAGCTTAGGGGGGGGGCCGAGCACAGATACGCAGTATTTT. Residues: CASSLGGGPSTDTQYF.

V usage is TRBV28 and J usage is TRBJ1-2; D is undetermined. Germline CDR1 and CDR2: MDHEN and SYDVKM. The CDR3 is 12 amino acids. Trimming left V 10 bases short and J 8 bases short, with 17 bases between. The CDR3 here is CATTVGTIGYTF. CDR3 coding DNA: TGTGCCACTACTGTCGGCACTATAGGCTACACCTTC.

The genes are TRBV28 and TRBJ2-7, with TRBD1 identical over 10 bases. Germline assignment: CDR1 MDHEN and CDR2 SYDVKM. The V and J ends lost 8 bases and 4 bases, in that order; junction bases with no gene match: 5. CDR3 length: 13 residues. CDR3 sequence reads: CASRQGARYEQYF. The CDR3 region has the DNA TGTGCCAGCCGACAGGGGGCGCGTTACGAGCAGTACTTC.

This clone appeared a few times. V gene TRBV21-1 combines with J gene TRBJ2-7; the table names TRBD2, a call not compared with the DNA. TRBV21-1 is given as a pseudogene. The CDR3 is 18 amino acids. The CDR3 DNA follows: TGTGCCAGCAGCAAAGCGCTAGCGGGCATCCACGCTAAGTACGAGCAGTACTTC. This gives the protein CASSKALAGIHAKYEQYF.

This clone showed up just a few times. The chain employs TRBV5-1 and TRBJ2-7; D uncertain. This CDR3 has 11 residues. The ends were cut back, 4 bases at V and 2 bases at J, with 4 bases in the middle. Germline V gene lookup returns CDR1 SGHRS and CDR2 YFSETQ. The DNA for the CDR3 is TGCGCCAGCAGCGCAGCCTACGAGCAGTACTTC. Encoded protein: CASSAAYEQYF.

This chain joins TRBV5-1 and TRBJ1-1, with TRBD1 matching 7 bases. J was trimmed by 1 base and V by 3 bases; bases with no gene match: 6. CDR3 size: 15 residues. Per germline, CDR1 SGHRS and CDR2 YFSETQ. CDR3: CASSSLDRRNTEAFF. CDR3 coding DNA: TGCGCCAGCAGCTCCCTGGACAGGAGGAACACTGAAGCTTTCTTT.

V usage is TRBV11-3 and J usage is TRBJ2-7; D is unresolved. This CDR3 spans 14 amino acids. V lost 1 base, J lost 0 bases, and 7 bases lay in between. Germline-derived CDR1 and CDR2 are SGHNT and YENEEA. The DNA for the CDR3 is TGTGCCAGCAGCTTAGTTCACAGCTCCTACGAGCAGTACTTC. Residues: CASSLVHSSYEQYF.

The DNA of the CDR3 is TGTGCCAGCAGCCTGGGACAGGGGGTGACCAGCTCTGGGGCCAACGTCCTGACTTTC. Its protein product is CASSLGQGVTSSGANVLTF. The chain combines TRBV11-2 with TRBJ2-6; 11 positions agree with TRBD1. The CDR3 has 19 amino acids. The V and J ends lost 5 bases and 0 bases, in that order; junction bases with no gene match: 9. Germline V CDR1 and CDR2: SGHAT, FQNNGV. Filled out from reference TRBV11-2 and TRBJ2-6, the complete variable domain reads EAGVAQSPRYKIIEKRQSVAFWCNPISGHATLYWYQQILGQGPKLLIQFQNNGVVDDSQLPKDRFSAERLKGVDSTLKIQPAKLEDSAVYLCASSLGQGVTSSGANVLTFGAGSRLTVL.

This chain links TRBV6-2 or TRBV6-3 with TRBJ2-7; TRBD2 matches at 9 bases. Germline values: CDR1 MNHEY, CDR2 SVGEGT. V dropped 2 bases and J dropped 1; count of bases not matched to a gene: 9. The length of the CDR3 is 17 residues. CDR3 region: CASSYRAGGGPSYEQYF. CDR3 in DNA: TGTGCCAGCAGTTACCGAGCGGGAGGAGGTCCGTCCTACGAGCAGTACTTC.

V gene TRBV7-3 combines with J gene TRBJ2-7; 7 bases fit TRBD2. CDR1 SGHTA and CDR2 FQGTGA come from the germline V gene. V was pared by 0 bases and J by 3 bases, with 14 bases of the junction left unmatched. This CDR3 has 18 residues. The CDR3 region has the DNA TGTGCCAGCAGCTTAACGGGTTTTAGGTCCCAGCGGGGCTACGAGCAGTACTTC. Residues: CASSLTGFRSQRGYEQYF.

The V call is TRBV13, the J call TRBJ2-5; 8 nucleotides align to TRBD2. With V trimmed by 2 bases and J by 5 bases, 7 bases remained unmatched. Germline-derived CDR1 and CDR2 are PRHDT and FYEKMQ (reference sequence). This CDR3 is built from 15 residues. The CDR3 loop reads CASSLWTGGLETQYF. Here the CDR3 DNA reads TGTGCCAGCAGCTTATGGACGGGAGGGCTTGAGACCCAGTACTTC.

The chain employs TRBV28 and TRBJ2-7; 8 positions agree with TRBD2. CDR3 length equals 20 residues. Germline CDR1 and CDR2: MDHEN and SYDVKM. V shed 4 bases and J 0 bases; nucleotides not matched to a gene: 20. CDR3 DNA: TGTGCCAGCAGTTCGCCTCTGGGGCGAATACTAGCGGTGAGCTCCTACGAGCAGTACTTC. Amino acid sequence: CASSSPLGRILAVSSYEQYF.

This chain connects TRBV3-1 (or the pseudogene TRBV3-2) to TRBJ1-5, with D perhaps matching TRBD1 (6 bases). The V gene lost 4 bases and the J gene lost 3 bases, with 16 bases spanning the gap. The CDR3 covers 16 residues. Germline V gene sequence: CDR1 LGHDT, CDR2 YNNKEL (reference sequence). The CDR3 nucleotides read TGTGCCAGCAGCCCCGGATCACCAGGGGACAATCAGCCCCAGCATTTT. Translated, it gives CASSPGSPGDNQPQHF.

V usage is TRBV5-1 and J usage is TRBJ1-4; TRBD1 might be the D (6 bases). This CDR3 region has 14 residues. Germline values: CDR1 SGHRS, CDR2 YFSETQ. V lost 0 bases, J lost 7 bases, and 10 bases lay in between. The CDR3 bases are TGCGCCAGCAGCTTGGATGGACAGAGTGAAAAACTGTTTTTT. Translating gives CASSLDGQSEKLFF.

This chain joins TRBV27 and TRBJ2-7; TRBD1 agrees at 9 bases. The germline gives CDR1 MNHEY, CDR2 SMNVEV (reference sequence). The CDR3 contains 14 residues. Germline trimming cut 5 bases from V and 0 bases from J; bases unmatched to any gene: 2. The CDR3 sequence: CASSHRGHSYEQYF. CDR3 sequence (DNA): TGTGCCAGCAGTCACAGGGGGCACTCCTACGAGCAGTACTTC.

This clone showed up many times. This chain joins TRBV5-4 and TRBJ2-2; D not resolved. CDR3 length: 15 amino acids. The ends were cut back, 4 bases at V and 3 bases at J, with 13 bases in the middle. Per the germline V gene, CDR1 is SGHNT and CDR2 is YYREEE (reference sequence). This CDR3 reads CASSPVTQDTGELFF. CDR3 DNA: TGTGCCAGCAGCCCTGTTACCCAGGACACCGGGGAGCTGTTTTTT.

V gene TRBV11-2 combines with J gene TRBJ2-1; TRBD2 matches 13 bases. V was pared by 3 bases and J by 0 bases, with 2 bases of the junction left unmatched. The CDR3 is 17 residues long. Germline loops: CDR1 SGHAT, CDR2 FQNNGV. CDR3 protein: CASSFGLAGDSYNEQFF. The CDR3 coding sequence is TGTGCCAGCAGCTTCGGACTAGCGGGAGACTCCTACAATGAGCAGTTCTTC.

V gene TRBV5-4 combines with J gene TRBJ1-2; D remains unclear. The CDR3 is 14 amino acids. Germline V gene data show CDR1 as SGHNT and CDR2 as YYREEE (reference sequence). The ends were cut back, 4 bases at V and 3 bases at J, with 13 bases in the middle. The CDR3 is CASSPPGGDYGYTF. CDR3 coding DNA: TGTGCCAGCAGCCCACCCGGTGGTGACTATGGCTACACCTTC.

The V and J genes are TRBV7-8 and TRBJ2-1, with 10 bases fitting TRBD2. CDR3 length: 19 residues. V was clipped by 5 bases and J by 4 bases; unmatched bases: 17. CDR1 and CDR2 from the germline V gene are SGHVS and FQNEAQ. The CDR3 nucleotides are TGTGCCAGCAGCACCACCGGCCTAGCGGGAGCCGCTTGGTACAATGAGCAGTTCTTC. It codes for CASSTTGLAGAAWYNEQFF. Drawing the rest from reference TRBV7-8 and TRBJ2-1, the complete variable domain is GAGVSQSPRYKVAKRGQDVALRCDPISGHVSLFWYQQALGQGPEFLTYFQNEAQLDKSGLPSDRFFAERPEGSVSTLKIQRTQQEDSAVYLCASSTTGLAGAAWYNEQFFGPGTRLTVL.

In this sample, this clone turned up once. The chain's CDR3 is CASSLGVGGWDTEAFF. The CDR3 nucleotides read TGTGCCAGCAGTCTAGGTGTGGGGGGTTGGGACACTGAAGCTTTCTTT. The genes are TRBV27 and TRBJ1-1, with TRBD1 as a possible D gene (5 bases). The CDR3 is 16 residues long. The ends were cut back, 5 bases at V and 3 bases at J, with 19 bases in the middle. In germline, CDR1 is MNHEY, CDR2 SMNVEV (reference sequence).

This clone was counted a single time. The CDR3 sequence is CASSPHRKAGTGSNRRAYEQYF. As DNA, the CDR3 is TGTGCCAGTAGTCCTCATCGCAAAGCCGGGACAGGGTCTAACCGACGGGCCTACGAGCAGTACTTC. This chain uses TRBV19 with TRBJ2-7; 9 nucleotides agree with TRBD1. Germline V lookup: CDR1 LNHDA, CDR2 SQIVND (reference sequence). V shed 5 bases and J 2 bases; nucleotides not matched to a gene: 28. The CDR3 runs 22 residues. The full variable domain, with the rest looked up from reference TRBV19 and TRBJ2-7, is DGGITQSPKYLFRKEGQNVTLSCEQNLNHDAMYWYRQDPGQGLRLIYYSQIVNDFQKGDIAEGYSVSREKKESFPLTVTSAQKNPTAFYLCASSPHRKAGTGSNRRAYEQYFGPGTRLTVT.